Described below is a single TCR beta chain sequence and its context. Its antigen is still unknown. These data originate in a study of PD-1 blockade in classical Hodgkin lymphoma. Study at large: Nivolumab was administered to patients intravenously at 3 mg/kg every 2 weeks. Study outcomes and limitations: Repertoires differed for reasons still undefined, possibly disease activity or prior therapy. Whereas CD4+ TCR diversity had risen significantly by C4D1, CD8+ TCR diversity had not. TCR diversity at baseline was reported to be reduced in newly diagnosed patients relative to healthy donors.

Only in-frame clones appear in the TCRdb table, and some are missing; sequencing was by immunoSEQ multiplex PCR. This sample yields around 13,000 clones, of which 80% are seen a single time; 24% belongs to the top ten. Germline lookup yields CDR1 MNHEY and CDR2 SVGAGI. The junction had 3 bases not matched to a gene; V was cut back by 7 bases and J by 2 bases. The CDR3 is made up of 13 amino acids. Each patient relapsed following autologous stem cell transplantation, and prior brentuximab vedotin exposure differed. This sequence was found in a human donor with classical Hodgkin lymphoma. The J gene is TRBJ2-7, the V gene TRBV6-5, with 9 bases matching TRBD2. The material sequenced was peripheral blood mononuclear cells (PBMCs), taken at baseline. This CDR3 is CASIGGGAYEQYF. For the CDR3, the DNA is TGTGCCAGCATTGGCGGGGGGGCCTACGAGCAGTACTTC.